The 9 T cell receptor beta chains below were found in one sample sequenced in a study of regulatory T cells. Amplification used 52 TRBV primers and 13 TRBJ primers. The assay was immunoSEQ multiplex PCR, and TCRdb's table has in-frame clones only and misses some. There are tens of thousands of clones in the sample; approximately 93% occur only once, and about 3.8% lies in the top ten. Sequencing was done on a sample of CD8+ T cells sorted from blood. All receptors come from a child younger than 10 with CD3G deficiency.

This chain connects TRBV28 to TRBJ2-1; 7 bases are shared with TRBD1. V shed 7 bases, J shed 8 bases, and the junction held 14 bases outside the gene matches. This CDR3 region has 15 residues. Germline CDR1 is MDHEN and CDR2 is SYDVKM. In DNA, the CDR3 is TGTGCCAGCAACACGAGGGGGCCTGGTCTCGATGAGCAGTTCTTC. It specifies CASNTRGPGLDEQFF.

The V gene is TRBV28, the J gene TRBJ2-1; TRBD1 is a possible D gene (6 bases). CDR3 size: 15 residues. Germline V gives CDR1 MDHEN, CDR2 SYDVKM. V lost 8 bases to trimming and J lost 0 bases, with 14 bases between them. CDR3 nucleotide sequence: TGTGCCAGCGGCCTAAGGGACAACTCCTACAATGAGCAGTTCTTC. Its translation is CASGLRDNSYNEQFF.

J is TRBJ1-5 and V is TRBV28, with D possibly TRBD1 on 5 matching bases. Germline assignment: CDR1 MDHEN and CDR2 SYDVKM. Trimming shortened V by 2 bases and J by 3 bases, and 11 bases separated the two germline ends. The CDR3 sequence is 15 residues long. The CDR3 nucleotides are TGTGCCAGCAGTTTACCGGGGGAGGCCAATCAGCCCCAGCATTTT. Residues: CASSLPGEANQPQHF.

In its sample, this clone was seen once. The chain combines TRBV10-2 with TRBJ2-2, with 9 bases matching TRBD2. V dropped 6 bases and J dropped 4; count of bases not matched to a gene: 3. CDR1 is WSHSY, CDR2 SAAADI, per germline. CDR3 length equals 14 residues. For the CDR3, the DNA is TGCGCCAGCAGGGGGACTAGCTCCACCGGGGAGCTGTTTTTT. Its translation: CASRGTSSTGELFF.

This chain links TRBV4-1 with TRBJ2-7, with a possible D match to TRBD2 (6 bases). CDR1 is MGHRA and CDR2 is YSYEKL in the germline V gene. V was pared by 0 bases and J by 5 bases, with 8 bases between. This CDR3 spans 13 amino acids. CDR3 in amino acids: CASSQDTGDEQYF. The CDR3 DNA reads as TGCGCCAGCAGCCAAGATACGGGGGACGAGCAGTACTTC.

This CDR3 reads CASSLDWTGNYEQYF. Written as DNA, the CDR3 is TGCGCCAGCAGCTTGGACTGGACAGGAAACTACGAGCAGTACTTC. This chain links TRBV5-1 with TRBJ2-7; 7 nucleotides align to TRBD1. Unmatched junction bases numbered 6, after V lost 0 bases and J lost 3 bases. Looked up from germline, CDR1 is SGHRS and CDR2 is YFSETQ. The CDR3 totals 15 residues.

V is TRBV28 and J is TRBJ2-5; the match to TRBD1 covers 10 bases. The J call may be incorrect, as the DNA end agrees better with TRBJ2-7. CDR3 size: 16 residues. Germline V CDR1 and CDR2: MDHEN, SYDVKM. The CDR3 nucleotides read TGTGCCAGCAGTCCGACAGGGGGCGAAATGTCCTACGAGCAGTACTTC. Amino acids: CASSPTGGEMSYEQYF.

The chain uses TRBV9 and TRBJ1-4; D unclear. Between the trimmed V and J ends, which lost 0 bases and 3 bases, there was a span of 9 bases. The CDR3 is 15 residues long. CDR1 SGDLS and CDR2 YYNGEE come from the germline V gene. This chain's CDR3 is CASSVGGASNEKLFF. The DNA of the CDR3 is TGTGCCAGCAGCGTAGGAGGCGCCTCTAATGAAAAACTGTTTTTT.

J is TRBJ2-7 and V is TRBV11-2; 10 bases are a match to TRBD2. CDR1 SGHAT and CDR2 FQNNGV come from the germline V gene. The V gene end was trimmed by 5 bases and the J gene end by 1 base; junction bases not matched to a gene: 5. The CDR3 loop spans 15 amino acids. The CDR3 DNA is TGTGCCAGCAGCCAGAGCGGGAGGGCGTCCTACGAGCAGTACTTC. Translated: CASSQSGRASYEQYF.